A selection of T cell receptor beta chains follows, all from one sample in a study of neurological immune-mediated disorders. From the 5' RACE reads, TCRdb called clonotypes with MiXCR, one entry per CDR3 protein. The data contain about 52,000 distinct CDR3 sequences, around 3.5% of them seen just once; the ten biggest clones take up over 5%. The source material was PBMCs. The receptors stem from a man aged 55 to 70 with multiple sclerosis. The CDR3 runs from the conserved cysteine through the conserved F or W. D genes are given only for firm matches. The size of a clone is reported for some rows only, either as once, few or many, or as a class for expanded clones.

v_gene	abundance	j_gene	d_gene	CDR3nt	CDR3aa
TRBV30	many	TRBJ1-4	NA	TGTGCCTGGAGTGTTGGGCGAGTAGGAGAAAAACTGTTTTTT	CAWSVGRVGEKLFF
TRBV21-1	few	TRBJ2-2	NA	TGTGCCAGCAGCGAGGGCACCGCGAACACCGGGGAGCTGTTTTTT	CASSEGTANTGELFF
TRBV20-1	few	TRBJ1-2	TRBD1	TGCAGTACTAGACCACAGGGGGGCGGCTACACCTTC	CSTRPQGGGYTF
TRBV5-4	many	TRBJ2-3	NA	TGTGCCAGCAGCTCCCGGACACAAACAGATACGCAGTATTTT	CASSSRTQTDTQYF
TRBV28	many	TRBJ1-6	NA	TGTGCCCACCGGGGCAGGGGTGCCTCACCCCTCCACTTT	CAHRGRGASPLHF
TRBV20-1	many	TRBJ2-1	NA	TGCAGTGCCCCGAAGGATGAGCAGTTCTTC	CSAPKDEQFF
TRBV9	many	TRBJ1-1	NA	TGTGCCAGCAGCCAGCCAGGGATCTCGGACACTGAAGCTTTCTTT	CASSQPGISDTEAFF
TRBV15	many	TRBJ2-6	NA	TGTGCCACCAGCAGAGATCCGAGGTACTCTGGGGCCAACGTCCTGACTTTC	CATSRDPRYSGANVLTF
TRBV5-1	many	TRBJ2-7	TRBD1	TGCGCCAGCAGCTTGTGGGGGATCGGACAGGGTCGGACCTACGAGCAGTACTTC	CASSLWGIGQGRTYEQYF
TRBV9	many	TRBJ1-2	NA	TGTGCCAGCAGCGTAGGGACAGTGGACGGCTACACCTTC	CASSVGTVDGYTF
TRBV12-3/TRBV12-4	many	TRBJ1-5	NA	TGTGCCAGCAGTATTGACAGCTCAGTGGGGAATCAGCCCCAGCATTTT	CASSIDSSVGNQPQHF
TRBV20-1	many	TRBJ2-3	NA	TGCAGTGCTAGGGGATCCGTCCGAACCACAGATACGCAGTATTTT	CSARGSVRTTDTQYF
TRBV5-6	many	TRBJ2-2	NA	TGTGCCAGCAGCTTGGCGATGGCCGGGGAGCTGTTTTTT	CASSLAMAGELFF
TRBV20-1	many	TRBJ2-3	TRBD2	TGCAGTGCGAAAACTAGCGGGGGGATCACAGATACGCAGTATTTT	CSAKTSGGITDTQYF
TRBV20-1	many	TRBJ2-5	NA	TGCAGTGCTTCCTCAGGGGGGCGCGGAGAGACCCAGTACTTC	CSASSGGRGETQYF
TRBV5-1	many	TRBJ1-1	NA	TGCGCCAGCCGAGCTTGGGGGTTGCCCAGGACTCTGAACACTGAAGCTTTCTTT	CASRAWGLPRTLNTEAFF
TRBV29-1	many	TRBJ2-3	NA	TGCAGCGTTAGCACCGGGAGAAAGAGCGCGGGTACGCAGTATTTT	CSVSTGRKSAGTQYF
TRBV5-1	many	TRBJ1-1	TRBD1	TGCGCCAGCAGCTTGGTACAGGGGGCGAACACTGAAGCTTTCTTT	CASSLVQGANTEAFF
TRBV20-1	many	TRBJ2-3	NA	TGCAGTGCTAGTCGGCGATCCGGCACAGATACGCAGTATTTT	CSASRRSGTDTQYF
TRBV20-1	many	TRBJ1-1	NA	TGCAGTGCCCGACCGGCAGGCCGAGATGGAGCTTTCTTT	CSARPAGRDGAFF
TRBV7-2	many	TRBJ2-3	TRBD2	TGTGCCAGCAGCTACCAATCTAGCGGGTCCACAGATACGCAGTATTTT	CASSYQSSGSTDTQYF
TRBV27	many	TRBJ2-3	NA	TGTGCCAGCAGTTTATACAGTATCACAGATACGCAGTATTTT	CASSLYSITDTQYF
TRBV6-2/TRBV6-3	few	TRBJ2-7	NA	TGTGCCAGCAGCCCCATCGGTGGGGGACGCGAGCAGTACTTC	CASSPIGGGREQYF
TRBV5-1	many	TRBJ2-7	TRBD2	TGCGCCAGCAGCTTGGCGCGGGAGTCCTTCGAGCAGTACTTC	CASSLARESFEQYF
TRBV20-1	many	TRBJ1-1	NA	TGCAGTGCTAGAGCCCAGGGAAACACTGAAGCTTTCTTT	CSARAQGNTEAFF
TRBV5-1	many	TRBJ2-5	TRBD1	TGCGCCAGCAGCCCGCAGGGGGCGGAAGAGACCCAGTACTTC	CASSPQGAEETQYF
TRBV9	few	TRBJ1-2	NA	TGTGCCAGCAGCGTAGACGAAGGGGGGGCTAACTATGGCTACACCTTC	CASSVDEGGANYGYTF
TRBV5-1	many	TRBJ2-2	NA	TGCGCCAGCAGCTACCCGCCCGGGGAGCTGTTTTTT	CASSYPPGELFF
TRBV3-1	many	TRBJ2-7	NA	TGTGCCAGCAGCCAACGATACGAGCAGTACTTC	CASSQRYEQYF
TRBV2	few	TRBJ1-2	NA	TGTGCCGGGGAGGACGGGGCGCCCCACGACGGCTACACCTTC	CAGEDGAPHDGYTF
TRBV3-1	many	TRBJ2-7	NA	TGTGCCAGCAGCCAGCCAACATCCGGGACAACACCCTACGAGCAGTACTTC	CASSQPTSGTTPYEQYF
TRBV7-3	many	TRBJ2-2	TRBD1	TGTGCCAGCAGCTTATGGACAGGGACCACCGGGGAGCTGTTTTTT	CASSLWTGTTGELFF
TRBV7-9	many	TRBJ2-7	NA	TGTGCCAGCAGCCCCGGCCCCTACTACGAGCAGTACTTC	CASSPGPYYEQYF
TRBV20-1	many	TRBJ2-1	TRBD2	TGCAGTGCTAGGCCAGCCGGGACTAGATCCAATGAGCAGTTCTTC	CSARPAGTRSNEQFF
TRBV6-6	many	TRBJ1-4	TRBD1	TGTGCCAGCGGGAGGAACAGGGGTAATGAAAAACTGTTTTTT	CASGRNRGNEKLFF
TRBV28	many	TRBJ2-3	NA	TGTGCCAGCAGGGACCAAGCAGTAGATACGCAGTATTTT	CASRDQAVDTQYF
TRBV18	NA	TRBJ2-7	NA	TGTGCCAGCTCACCCAGGGAAACTACAGGAGAGCAGTACTTC	CASSPRETTGEQYF
TRBV29-1	NA	TRBJ1-1	NA	TGCAGCGTAGCGCCTACAGGGATTGGCACTGAAGCTTTCTTT	CSVAPTGIGTEAFF
TRBV18	many	TRBJ1-1	NA	TGTGCCAGCTCATATACAGGAGAAGAAAGAGCTTTCTTT	CASSYTGEERAFF
TRBV20-1	many	TRBJ2-7	NA	TGCAGTGCTAGTGGGGGGACGCTCTCCTACGAGCAGTACTTC	CSASGGTLSYEQYF
TRBV7-3	many	TRBJ2-3	TRBD2	TGTGCCAGCAGCTGGGGACTAGCAGGAGATACGCAGTATTTT	CASSWGLAGDTQYF
TRBV5-6	many	TRBJ1-2	TRBD1	TGTGCCAGCAGCGCCGGGACAGGGGATGGCTACACCTTC	CASSAGTGDGYTF
TRBV28	many	TRBJ2-7	TRBD1	TGTGCCAGCAGTTTCCAAGCCCAGGGGGACCCCTACGAGCAGTACTTC	CASSFQAQGDPYEQYF
TRBV5-1	many	TRBJ2-5	TRBD1	TGCGCCAGCAGGTACGGGACAGGGACCGAAGAGACCCAGTACTTC	CASRYGTGTEETQYF
TRBV7-2	many	TRBJ2-7	TRBD1	TGTGCCAGCAGCCCGATCCCAAGACAGGGTAGAACCTACGAGCAGTACTTC	CASSPIPRQGRTYEQYF
TRBV11-3	many	TRBJ2-3	TRBD2	TGTGCCAGCAGCTTAAGATCTAGCGGGGGTGGAGATACGCAGTATTTT	CASSLRSSGGGDTQYF
TRBV5-1	many	TRBJ2-7	TRBD2	TGCGCCAGCAGCTACCAGCGGGGGACCTACGAGCAGTACTTC	CASSYQRGTYEQYF
TRBV5-1	many	TRBJ1-1	NA	TGCGCCAGCAGCCCCACGATGGACACTGAAGCTTTCTTT	CASSPTMDTEAFF
TRBV20-1	many	TRBJ2-5	NA	TGCAGTGCTAGCTGGCTAGCGCGACAAGAGACCCAGTACTTC	CSASWLARQETQYF
TRBV24-1	many	TRBJ2-2	NA	TGTGCCACCAGTGATTTATTGACGAACACCGGGGAGCTGTTTTTT	CATSDLLTNTGELFF
TRBV11-1	many	TRBJ2-1	NA	TGTGCCAGCAGCCAGGGGCCTGGGGCTGGGAATGAGCAGTTCTTC	CASSQGPGAGNEQFF
TRBV5-5	many	TRBJ2-1	TRBD1	TGTGCCAGCAGCCGCGGGACAGGGAAGAATGAGCAGTTCTTC	CASSRGTGKNEQFF
TRBV11-1	many	TRBJ2-1	NA	TGTGCCAGCAGCCCCCGGGGGTACAATGAGCAGTTCTTC	CASSPRGYNEQFF